In this sample, the clone carrying this T cell receptor beta chain turned up many times. Its target is unknown. V lost 2 bases and J 6 bases, leaving 7 bases between the germline ends. The germline CDR1 and CDR2 sequences are SEHNR and FQNEAQ (reference sequence). The CDR3 extends over 13 amino acids. Genomic DNA provided the template from which TCR beta VDJ and CDR3 profiles were obtained. TCRdb redid the calling of the reads with MiXCR, one entry per CDR3 protein. The table lists approximately 190,000 distinct CDR3 sequences, nearly 50% of them singletons. Sequencing was done on patients that had shown CD8+CD57+ cell expansion by flow cytometry. Untreated patients provided the blood samples, with no therapy given before sampling. The data belong to a study of CD8+CD57+ T cells in acquired aplastic anemia. For the study at large: Average DNA yield from sorted CD4+ and CD8+ cells was about 3 ug. Study observations and caveats: The study identified about 30 CD8+ CDR3 sequences shared by patients and controls. No significant patient-versus-control difference appeared in CD8+ Simpson's diversity.

Sequenced sample: sorted CD4+, CD8+, or CD8+CD57+ T cells (not recorded which) from PBMCs. The receptor was isolated from a human donor with aplastic anemia. The chain employs TRBV7-9 and TRBJ2-2; D not certain. The CDR3 reads CASSLLMAGELFF. As DNA, the CDR3 is TGTGCCAGCAGCTTACTAATGGCCGGGGAGCTGTTTTTT.